This TCR beta chain was identified in a study of cytomegalovirus exposure and HLA in healthy donors. Clones were read by immunoSEQ multiplex PCR, and TCRdb kept only the in-frame ones, dropping some. The sample includes 150,000 to 200,000 clones, 65% to 90% of them seen just once. V lost 3 bases and J lost 0, with 5 bases in between. Germline V lookup: CDR1 SQVTM, CDR2 ANQGSEA. The CDR3 is 12 residues long. This clone was detected only once. The receptor's source is a woman aged 25 to 39 in good health and CMV-seropositive. The chain uses TRBV29-1 and TRBJ2-5; D gene ambiguous. The sequenced material came from PBMCs. The DNA of the CDR3 is TGCAGCGTTGACCCGTACCAAGAGACCCAGTACTTC. As protein: CSVDPYQETQYF.